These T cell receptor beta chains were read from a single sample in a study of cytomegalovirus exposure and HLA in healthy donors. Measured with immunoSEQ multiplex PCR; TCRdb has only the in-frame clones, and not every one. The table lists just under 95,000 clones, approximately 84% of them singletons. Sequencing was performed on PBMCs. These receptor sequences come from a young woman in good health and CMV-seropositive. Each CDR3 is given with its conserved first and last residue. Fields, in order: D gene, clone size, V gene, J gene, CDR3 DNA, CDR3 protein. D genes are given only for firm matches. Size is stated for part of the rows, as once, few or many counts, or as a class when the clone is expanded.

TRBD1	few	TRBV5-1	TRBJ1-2	TGCGCCAGCAGCTTGGACAGGGGAGCGCATGGCTACACCTTC	CASSLDRGAHGYTF
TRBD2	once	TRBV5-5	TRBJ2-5	TGTGCCAGCAGCCAGGGACTAGCGGGAGGTACGGAGACCCAGTACTTC	CASSQGLAGGTETQYF
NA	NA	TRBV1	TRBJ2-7	TGCACCAGCAGCCAAGATAAGGTTACCCGGGCGGGAGAAAGGGACGAGCAGTACTTC	CTSSQDKVTRAGERDEQYF
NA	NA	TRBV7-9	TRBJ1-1	TGTGCCAGCAGCTTAGTCTACGGGACTGAAGCTTTCTTT	CASSLVYGTEAFF
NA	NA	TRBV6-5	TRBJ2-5	TGTGCCAGCAGTACCTCGGACAGACTAGAGACCCAGTACTTC	CASSTSDRLETQYF
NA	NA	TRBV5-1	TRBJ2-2	TGCGCCAGCAGCTTAGGCGTGGTAGCCCGGAGCACCGGGGAGCTGTTTTTT	CASSLGVVARSTGELFF
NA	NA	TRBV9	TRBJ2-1	TGTGCCAGCAGCGTAGAGGGCAGACATTGGGAGGAGCAGTTCTTC	CASSVEGRHWEEQFF
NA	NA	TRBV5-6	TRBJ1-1	TGTGCCAGCAGCTTACAGGGCCATAAAAACACTGAAGCTTTCTTT	CASSLQGHKNTEAFF
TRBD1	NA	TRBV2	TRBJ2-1	TGTGCCAGCGAGGGGACAGGGGAATTCTTC	CASEGTGEFF
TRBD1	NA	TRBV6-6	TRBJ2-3	TGTGCCAGCAGTCTCGGACAGGGTACAGATACGCAGTATTTT	CASSLGQGTDTQYF
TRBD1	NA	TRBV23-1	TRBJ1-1	TGCGCCGAAGCGACAGGGTCGGAGACTGAAGCTTTCTTT	CAEATGSETEAFF
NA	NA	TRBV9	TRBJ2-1	TGTGCCAGCAGCGTAGAAGCCCGTAGCGATACCTACAATGAGCAGTTCTTC	CASSVEARSDTYNEQFF
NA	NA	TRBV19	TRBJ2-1	TGTGCCAGTAGTATCAGTGGAGTAGCATACAATGAGCAGTTCTTC	CASSISGVAYNEQFF
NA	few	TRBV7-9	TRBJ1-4	TGTGCCAGCAGCGCCGACAAGGGAGTTGAAAAACTGTTTTTT	CASSADKGVEKLFF
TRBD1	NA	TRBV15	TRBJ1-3	TGTGCCACCAGCAGAGAGAGGGGGCACACCATATATTTT	CATSRERGHTIYF
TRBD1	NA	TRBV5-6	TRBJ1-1	TGTGCCAGCAGCCTTGGAACCGGGACAGGGACCCCAAGCACTGAAGCTTTCTTT	CASSLGTGTGTPSTEAFF
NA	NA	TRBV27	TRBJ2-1	TGTGCCAGCAGTTCCCTATTGGGGACATTTGATGAGCAGTTCTTC	CASSSLLGTFDEQFF
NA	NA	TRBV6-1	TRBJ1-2	TGTGCCAGCAGTGGCGACAGATTCTATGGCTACACCTTC	CASSGDRFYGYTF
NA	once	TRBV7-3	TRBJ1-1	TGTGCCAGCAGCTCATCCCAGGGGAATGCTTTCTTT	CASSSSQGNAFF
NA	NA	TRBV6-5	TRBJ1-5	TGTGCCAGCAAACTGACAGTTAGCAATCAGCCCCAGCATTTT	CASKLTVSNQPQHF
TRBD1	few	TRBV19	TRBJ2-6	TGTGCCAGTAAAATGGGACAGGGATACTCTGGGGCCAACGTCCTGACTTTC	CASKMGQGYSGANVLTF
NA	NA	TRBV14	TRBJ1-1	TGTGCCAGCAGCCAAGAGAACGACAATTTGAACACTGAAGCTTTCTTT	CASSQENDNLNTEAFF
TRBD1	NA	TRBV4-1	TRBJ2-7	TGCGCCAGCAGCCCCGGGACAGGGGTTAAGTACGAGCAGTACTTC	CASSPGTGVKYEQYF
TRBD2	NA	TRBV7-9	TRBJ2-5	TGTGCCAGCAGCTTAGCGGGGGGGATAACTAACCAAGAGACCCAGTACTTC	CASSLAGGITNQETQYF
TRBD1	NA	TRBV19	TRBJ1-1	TGTGCCAGTAGTTCCATCGCCAGGGGGCATATGAACACTGAAGCTTTCTTT	CASSSIARGHMNTEAFF